Listed here are 31 T cell receptor beta chains from one sample, sequenced in a study of human T cells and chemical hapten exposure. TCRdb analysed the RACE reads with MiXCR anew, one entry per CDR3 protein. Among tens of thousands of distinct CDR3 sequences listed, 11% were seen once. Noted time point: patch test 3, about 24 weeks after DPC sensitization. Treatment reported: therapeutic diphenylcyclopropenone sensitization with weekly scalp DPC. The sequencing used whole blood, collected in connection with sensitization to the hapten diphenylcyclopropenone (DPC). The receptor set was obtained from a woman in her twenties or thirties with alopecia areata. Some clones in this sample may be carry-over from other donors' samples.

There are many counts of this clonotype. The chain is built from TRBV11-2 and TRBJ2-2; D possibly corresponds to TRBD1 (5 bases). The CDR3 sequence is 15 residues long. Trimming shortened V by 4 bases and J by 4 bases, and 13 bases separated the two germline ends. The germline V gene encodes CDR1 SGHAT and CDR2 FQNNGV. The CDR3 nucleotides read TGTGCCAGCAGCTCCCGGGCAGGGCGCACCGGGGAGCTGTTTTTT. Translating it yields CASSSRAGRTGELFF.

This clonotype was seen many times. The chain carries TRBV29-1 and TRBJ2-7, with a possible D match to TRBD1 (6 bases). Germline loops: CDR1 SQVTM, CDR2 ANQGSEA. The CDR3 totals 12 residues. V was shortened by 7 bases and J by 2 bases, with 12 bases between the two germline ends. CDR3 DNA: TGCAGCGAAACAGGGTCTCCCTACGAGCAGTACGTC. Translated: CSETGSPYEQYV.

This clonotype was observed a handful of times. The J gene is TRBJ1-1, the V gene TRBV7-9; 8 positions agree with TRBD1. CDR3 length: 14 amino acids. V shed 7 bases, J shed 2 bases, and the junction held 6 bases outside the gene matches. From germline, CDR1 is SEHNR and CDR2 FQNEAQ (reference sequence). CDR3 DNA: TGTGCCAGCATCAGGGGACAGGCCAACACTGAAGCTTTCTTT. Translating it yields CASIRGQANTEAFF. Drawing the rest from reference TRBV7-9 and TRBJ1-1, the complete variable domain is DTGVSQNPRHKITKRGQNVTFRCDPISEHNRLYWYRQTLGQGPEFLTYFQNEAQLEKSRLLSDRFSAERPKGSFSTLEIQRTEQGDSAMYLCASIRGQANTEAFFGQGTRLTVV.

This clonotype came up many times. The chain recombines TRBV18 with TRBJ1-1; 8 nucleotides line up with TRBD1. Per the germline V gene, CDR1 is KGHSH and CDR2 is LQKENI. V dropped 3 bases and J dropped 1; count of bases not matched to a gene: 1. The CDR3 covers 14 residues. The CDR3 is CASSPGQENTEAFF. Here the CDR3 DNA reads TGTGCCAGCTCACCGGGACAGGAGAACACTGAAGCTTTCTTT. The full variable domain, with the rest looked up from reference TRBV18 and TRBJ1-1, is NAGVMQNPRHLVRRRGQEARLRCSPMKGHSHVYWYRQLPEEGLKFMVYLQKENIIDESGMPKERFSAEFPKEGPSILRIQQVVRGDSAAYFCASSPGQENTEAFFGQGTRLTVV.

This chain connects TRBV14 to TRBJ1-2; 7 nucleotides match TRBD1. Germline V gives CDR1 SGHDN, CDR2 FVKESK. The junction had 6 bases not matched to a gene; V was cut back by 3 bases and J by 5 bases. This CDR3 is built from 14 residues. In nucleotides, the CDR3 is TGTGCCAGCAGCCAGTCACAGGGGAGGTATGGCTACACCTTC. This encodes CASSQSQGRYGYTF. Using reference TRBV14 and TRBJ1-2 for the parts outside the CDR3, the full variable domain is EAGVTQFPSHSVIEKGQTVTLRCDPISGHDNLYWYRRVMGKEIKFLLHFVKESKQDESGMPNNRFLAERTGGTYSTLKVQPAELEDSGVYFCASSQSQGRYGYTFGSGTRLTVV.

This clonotype was seen only a few times. V usage is TRBV28 and J usage is TRBJ2-3, with TRBD1 matching 8 bases. The germline CDR1 and CDR2 sequences are MDHEN and SYDVKM. The CDR3 is 14 residues long. V was clipped by 6 bases and J by 2 bases; unmatched bases: 4. The CDR3 DNA sequence: TGTGCCAGCAGGAACAGGGGGTCCACAGATACGCAGTATTTT. It is translated as CASRNRGSTDTQYF.

This clonotype appeared many times. The rearrangement uses TRBV5-6 and TRBJ2-1; the D gene is possibly TRBD2 (6 bases). Germline CDR1 is SGHDT and CDR2 is YYEEEE. The CDR3 loop spans 14 amino acids. Trimming left V 2 bases short and J 2 bases short, with 8 bases between. The CDR3 spells CASSFGGTYNEQFF. The CDR3 nucleotides read TGTGCCAGCAGCTTTGGGGGGACCTACAATGAGCAGTTCTTC.

In its sample, this clonotype was seen a few times. This rearrangement joins TRBV9 to TRBJ1-4, with 7 positions matching TRBD1. The CDR3 runs 15 residues. Germline V gene sequence: CDR1 SGDLS, CDR2 YYNGEE. The V and J ends lost 0 bases and 8 bases, in that order; junction bases with no gene match: 7. The CDR3 nucleotides are TGTGCCAGCAGCGTAGGTGACAGGGAGTACGAAAAACTGTTTTTT. Residues: CASSVGDREYEKLFF.

This clonotype has a count of ten or more. The V call is TRBV10-3, the J call TRBJ1-2, with D hard to call. This CDR3 has 16 residues. The germline V and J ends were trimmed by 7 bases and 0 bases, with 18 bases remaining between them. CDR1 is ENHRY and CDR2 is SYGVKD in the germline V gene. CDR3 sequence reads: CAITEEGRLANYGYTF. The CDR3 nucleotides are TGTGCCATCACCGAGGAGGGAAGGCTAGCTAACTATGGCTACACCTTC.

The chain links TRBV9 to TRBJ1-6; weak D call: TRBD1 (5 bases). In germline, CDR1 is SGDLS, CDR2 YYNGEE. The CDR3 length is 14 residues. V was cut by 1 base and J by 8 bases, with 10 bases left in between. The CDR3 here is CASSVLQEDSPLHF. Here the CDR3 DNA reads TGTGCCAGCAGCGTACTACAGGAAGATTCACCCCTCCACTTT.

The CDR3 here is CASSAKDRGRAKNIQYF. The DNA for the CDR3 is TGTGCCAGCAGTGCAAAAGACAGGGGGCGAGCCAAAAACATTCAGTACTTC. V gene TRBV6-2 or TRBV6-3 combines with J gene TRBJ2-4; TRBD1 matches at 10 bases. Germline trimming cut 5 bases from V and 0 bases from J; bases unmatched to any gene: 7. The CDR3 sequence is 17 residues long. Germline V gives CDR1 MNHEY, CDR2 SVGEGT.

The chain recombines TRBV6-2 or TRBV6-3 with TRBJ2-1, with 14 nucleotides matching TRBD2. The V and J ends lost 6 bases and 0 bases, in that order; junction bases with no gene match: 1. This CDR3 is built from 16 residues. Germline CDR1 is MNHEY and CDR2 is SVGEGT. The CDR3 nucleotides read TGTGCCAGCAGGGGGACTAGCGGGAGCTCCTACAATGAGCAGTTCTTC. It translates to CASRGTSGSSYNEQFF.

The chain uses TRBV3-1 and TRBJ2-3; TRBD1 matches 7 bases. The V gene end was trimmed by 4 bases and the J gene end by 4 bases; junction bases not matched to a gene: 2. The CDR3 covers 13 residues. CDR1 and CDR2 (germline): LGHDT, YNNKEL (reference sequence). The CDR3 DNA is TGTGCCAGCAGCCCAACAGGGGCAGATACGCAGTATTTT. This codes for CASSPTGADTQYF.

This clonotype was detected many times. CDR3 in amino acids: CSARDRPLRDQPQHF. Here the CDR3 DNA reads TGCAGTGCTAGAGACAGGCCACTGCGGGATCAGCCCCAGCATTTT. V is TRBV20-1 and J is TRBJ1-5, with D uncertain. V was cut by 0 bases and J by 5 bases, with 14 bases left in between. Germline CDR1 and CDR2: DFQATT and SNEGSKA (reference sequence). The CDR3 runs 15 residues.

This clonotype came up a few times. V and J are TRBV20-1 and TRBJ2-1, with D tentatively TRBD2 (6 bases). The CDR3 is 18 amino acids. With 0 bases removed from V and 3 bases from J, the gap between germline ends came to 21 bases. From germline, CDR1 is DFQATT and CDR2 SNEGSKA (reference sequence). CDR3 sequence reads: CSARDGRRGASIYNEQFF. In DNA, the CDR3 is TGCAGTGCTAGAGATGGGCGGCGCGGGGCGTCCATCTACAATGAGCAGTTCTTC.

Turning to this clonotype: This may arise from a read error, as a much more abundant clone is one base away. V and J are TRBV5-5 and TRBJ1-2; D is undetermined. Germline V gene lookup returns CDR1 SGHKS and CDR2 YYEKEE (reference sequence). The CDR3 spans 16 residues. In DNA, the CDR3 is TGTGCCGGCAGCTTGGAAGGTCCAGGCGCTCCCTATGGCTACACCTTC. Translation: CAGSLEGPGAPYGYTF.

The chain carries TRBV7-6 and TRBJ2-3; D call uncertain. The germline V and J ends were trimmed by 4 bases and 1 base, with 9 bases remaining between them. The germline V gene encodes CDR1 SGHVS and CDR2 FNYEAQ. This CDR3 contains 14 residues. Here the CDR3 reads CASSSNFGTDTQYF. The CDR3 nucleotides read TGTGCCAGCAGCTCCAACTTTGGCACAGATACGCAGTATTTT. Supplemented by reference TRBV7-6 and TRBJ2-3, the full variable domain reads GAGVSQSPRYKVTKRGQDVALRCDPISGHVSLYWYRQALGQGPEFLTYFNYEAQQDKSGLPNDRFSAERPEGSISTLTIQRTEQRDSAMYRCASSSNFGTDTQYFGPGTRLTVL.

This clonotype has more than one count but fewer than ten. The V call is TRBV6-2 or TRBV6-3, the J call TRBJ1-5; tentatively, D is TRBD1 (6 bases). The CDR3 consists of 15 residues. Trimming removed 5 bases at V and 6 bases at J, with 17 bases between. CDR1 and CDR2 (germline): MNHEY, SVGEGT. CDR3 sequence: CASSEQGPVSQPQHF. In DNA form, the CDR3 reads TGTGCCAGCAGTGAACAGGGACCCGTTAGTCAGCCCCAGCATTTT.

The rearrangement uses TRBV6-5 and TRBJ1-2; D might be TRBD1 (6 bases). This CDR3 spans 15 amino acids. The germline V gene encodes CDR1 MNHEY and CDR2 SVGAGI. V was clipped by 4 bases and J by 0 bases, with 12 bases between them. CDR3 in DNA: TGTGCCAGCAGTTCCGGGACACTCACTAACTATGGCTACACCTTC. It codes for CASSSGTLTNYGYTF.

With respect to this clonotype: This sequence may be a read error, since a much larger clone differs from it by one base. Lacking the conserved final phenylalanine or tryptophan, this CDR3 likely reflects a read error. This chain links TRBV29-1 with TRBJ2-7, with D perhaps TRBD1 or TRBD2 (5 bases each). V was clipped by 4 bases and J by 3 bases, with 13 bases between them. The CDR3 is made up of 13 amino acids. Germline CDR1 and CDR2: SQVTM and ANQGSEA. CDR3 in DNA: TGCAGCGTTGCGCAGGGAAGCGGCTACGAGCAGTACCTC. Encoded protein: CSVAQGSGYEQYL.

This clonotype was found many times. The rearrangement links TRBV28 to TRBJ1-2, with D possibly being TRBD1 (5 bases). The ends were cut back, 6 bases at V and 4 bases at J, with 18 bases in the middle. The CDR3 sequence is 15 residues long. Germline CDR1 and CDR2: MDHEN and SYDVKM. CDR3 protein: CASRSDSARGYGYTF. CDR3 in DNA: TGTGCCAGCAGATCAGACAGCGCACGAGGCTATGGCTACACCTTC.

The chain recombines TRBV28 with TRBJ1-1, with D unclear. Germline V gene data show CDR1 as MDHEN and CDR2 as SYDVKM. V lost 1 base, J lost 7 bases, and 4 bases lay in between. The CDR3 totals 11 residues. The CDR3 region is CASSLFSEAFF. CDR3 DNA sequence: TGTGCCAGCAGTTTATTCAGTGAAGCTTTCTTT.

The rearrangement joins TRBV12-3 or TRBV12-4 to TRBJ2-5, with a possible D match to TRBD1 (6 bases). The V end was cut by 2 bases, the J end by 4 bases, with 14 bases between. The CDR3 length is 15 residues. The CDR3 DNA reads TGTGCCAGCAGTTTACTCAGGGGCTTCGGAGAGACCCAGTACTTC. Protein product: CASSLLRGFGETQYF.

This clonotype was counted at least ten times. This chain's CDR3 is CATSDKNGYQETQYF. In DNA, the CDR3 is TGTGCCACCAGTGATAAGAATGGATACCAAGAGACCCAGTACTTC. The J gene is TRBJ2-5, the V gene TRBV24-1; D not certain. Germline V gives CDR1 KGHDR, CDR2 SFDVKD. The CDR3 consists of 15 residues. V lost 3 bases to trimming and J lost 0 bases, with 10 bases between them.

This chain connects TRBV28 to TRBJ1-3; D unresolved. Germline V gene data show CDR1 as MDHEN and CDR2 as SYDVKM. The CDR3 covers 12 residues. V was cut by 6 bases and J by 6 bases, with 9 bases left in between. CDR3 nucleotides: TGTGCCAGCAGATTTAGGGCAAACACCATATATTTT. Translation gives CASRFRANTIYF. Based on the CDR3 plus reference TRBV28 and TRBJ1-3, the full variable domain is DVKVTQSSRYLVKRTGEKVFLECVQDMDHENMFWYRQDPGLGLRLIYFSYDVKMKEKGDIPEGYSVSREKKERFSLILESASTNQTSMYLCASRFRANTIYFGEGSWLTVV.

This clonotype turned up a few times. J is TRBJ2-7 and V is TRBV6-2 or TRBV6-3, with D unresolved. The germline V gene has CDR1 MNHEY and CDR2 SVGEGT. The germline V and J ends were trimmed by 4 bases and 6 bases, with 13 bases remaining between them. CDR3 length equals 13 residues. CDR3 sequence reads: CASSSLGRGEQYF. For the CDR3, the DNA is TGTGCCAGCAGTTCCCTCGGGCGAGGCGAGCAGTACTTC.

This clonotype was seen a handful of times. The V and J genes are TRBV28 and TRBJ2-1, with TRBD2 matching 8 bases. CDR3 length equals 14 residues. Germline CDR1 and CDR2: MDHEN and SYDVKM. The ends lost 4 bases at V and 5 bases at J; junction bases unmatched: 4. The CDR3 DNA reads as TGTGCCAGCAGTTCTGGGCGGGGGGACAATGAGCAGTTCTTC. Translating gives CASSSGRGDNEQFF.

This clonotype was seen a handful of times. The chain employs TRBV12-3 or TRBV12-4 and TRBJ1-1; no firm D call. V gave up 6 bases and J gave up 5 bases, with 13 bases separating them. CDR3 length: 13 amino acids. CDR3 sequence: CASSIGWDTEAFF. The CDR3 DNA reads TGTGCCAGCAGCATAGGTTGGGATACTGAAGCTTTCTTT.

This clonotype has a handful of counts. This sequence joins TRBV7-2 and TRBJ2-7; D ambiguous. The CDR3 spans 16 residues. Germline CDR1 SGHTA, CDR2 FQGNSA. V was shortened by 5 bases and J by 4 bases, with 21 bases between the two germline ends. The CDR3 DNA sequence: TGTGCCAGCAGCCCTGCGAGGTCGGGTTTAATATACGAGCAGTACTTC. Residues: CASSPARSGLIYEQYF.

This clonotype was observed once. With a much larger clone just one base away, this may be a read error. The chain links TRBV10-2 to TRBJ1-4, with 9 bases lining up with TRBD1. Germline V CDR1 and CDR2: WSHSY, SAAADI. The CDR3 extends over 14 amino acids. CDR3 DNA: TGCGCCAGCAGGGGACAGGGAGTAAGTGAAAAACTGATTTTT. Amino acids: CASRGQGVSEKLIF.

This clonotype was recorded many times. J is TRBJ1-5 and V is TRBV18; 9 nucleotides match TRBD1. Germline CDR1 is KGHSH and CDR2 is LQKENI. The CDR3 has 15 residues. V shed 0 bases and J 7 bases; nucleotides not matched to a gene: 4. The CDR3 here is CASSPPGQGLQPQHF. For the CDR3, the DNA is TGTGCCAGCTCACCACCGGGACAGGGACTCCAGCCCCAGCATTTT.